Sequencing of this T cell receptor (beta chain) was carried out in a study of T cell repertoires in cytomegalovirus infection (dated by TCRdb to about 2019). As for the study more broadly: The peptide stimulations were aimed at well-studied HLA-B-restricted epitopes as well as recently identified HLA-C-restricted CMV epitopes, whose presentation resists viral immunomodulation. The HLA type of each donor mattered for the analysis, because public TCR beta signatures pointed to carriage of CMV infection along with the matching HLA type. Study-wide conclusions, independent of this receptor: In both this cohort and an independent 352-donor cohort, the cumulative frequency of public TCR beta family members distinguished carriers of CMV infection plus the relevant HLA type. In the ex vivo response, HLA-C-restricted CMV-specific TCR beta clonotypes were dominant, and in two of eight donors the single most frequent clonotype came from this HLA-C-restricted group.

The instrument given in TCRdb is Illumina HiSeq 1500. Starting from the raw public reads, TCRdb applied fastp trimming at Q25, assembled clones with MiXCR and retained in-frame beta chains. Rows are unified per CDR3 protein, each entry keeping the most common DNA and genes. The sample table holds about 500,000 distinct CDR3 sequences, of which 25% to 35% were seen once. The ten largest account for under 20% of the sample. Concerning this clonotype: There is no known antigen for this receptor. Within one base of it there is no much larger clone, and no base qualities were kept.

The CDR3, from cysteine to phenylalanine, totals 16 residues. Only CDR3 DNA remains: 48 bases, in frame from the first base. Trimming removed 5 bases from V and 0 bases from J; the gene matches leave 2 bases unexplained. Sequences LGHNT (CDR1) and FRNRAP (CDR2) are obtained from the germline V gene. According to the study, the label for this sample's treatment or condition signals: in vitro stimulation with specific CMV peptide epitopes to enrich CMV-specific T cells. Sequenced here: cultured PBMCs, sampled from culture after CMV antigen stimulation. This TCR came from a human donor in good health (CMV status not recorded). Some clones in this sample may be carry-over from other donors' samples. The chain joins TRBV12-5 to TRBJ2-1, with TRBD2 identical over 12 junction bases. CDR3 loop: CASGAGLAGSYNEQFF. The sequenced DNA: TGTGCTAGTGGTGCGGGACTAGCGGGCTCCTACAATGAGCAGTTCTTC.